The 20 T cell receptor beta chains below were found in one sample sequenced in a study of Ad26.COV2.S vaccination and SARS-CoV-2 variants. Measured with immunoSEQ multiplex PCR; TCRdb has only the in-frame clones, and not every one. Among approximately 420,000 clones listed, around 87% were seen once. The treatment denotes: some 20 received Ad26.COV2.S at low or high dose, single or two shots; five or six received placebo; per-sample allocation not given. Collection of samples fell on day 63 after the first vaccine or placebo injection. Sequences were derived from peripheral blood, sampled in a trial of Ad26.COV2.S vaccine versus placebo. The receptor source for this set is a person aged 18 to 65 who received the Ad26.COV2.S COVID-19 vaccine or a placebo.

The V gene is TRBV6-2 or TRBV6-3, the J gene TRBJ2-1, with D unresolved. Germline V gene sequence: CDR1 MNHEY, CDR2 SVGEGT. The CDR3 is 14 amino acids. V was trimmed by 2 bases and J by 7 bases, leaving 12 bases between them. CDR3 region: CASSYPWTENEQFF. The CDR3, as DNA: TGTGCCAGCAGTTACCCCTGGACGGAGAATGAGCAGTTCTTC.

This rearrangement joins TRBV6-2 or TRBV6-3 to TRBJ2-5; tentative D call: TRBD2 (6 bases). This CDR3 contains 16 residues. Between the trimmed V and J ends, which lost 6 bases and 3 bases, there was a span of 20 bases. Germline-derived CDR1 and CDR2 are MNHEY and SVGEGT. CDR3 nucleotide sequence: TGTGCCAGCAGCCATTCTCTAGCGAGAGTCGAAGAGACCCAGTACTTC. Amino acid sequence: CASSHSLARVEETQYF.

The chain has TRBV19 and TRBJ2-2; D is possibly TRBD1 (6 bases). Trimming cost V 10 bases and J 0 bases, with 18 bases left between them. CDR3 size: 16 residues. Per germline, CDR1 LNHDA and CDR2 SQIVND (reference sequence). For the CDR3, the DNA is TGTGCCACCATAAGAAGTTCAGGGGCGAACACCGGGGAGCTGTTTTTT. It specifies CATIRSSGANTGELFF.

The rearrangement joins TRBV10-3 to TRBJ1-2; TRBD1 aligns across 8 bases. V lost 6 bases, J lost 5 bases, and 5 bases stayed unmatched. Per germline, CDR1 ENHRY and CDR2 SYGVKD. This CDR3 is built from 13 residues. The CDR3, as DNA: TGTGCCATCAGAATGGACAGGGAATATGGCTACACCTTC. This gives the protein CAIRMDREYGYTF.

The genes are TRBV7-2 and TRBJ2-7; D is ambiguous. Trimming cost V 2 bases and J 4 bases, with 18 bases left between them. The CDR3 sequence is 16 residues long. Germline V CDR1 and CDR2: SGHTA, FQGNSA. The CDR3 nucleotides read TGTGCCAGCAGCTTAATAGGCCTCAAGATGGGATACGAGCAGTACTTC. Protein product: CASSLIGLKMGYEQYF. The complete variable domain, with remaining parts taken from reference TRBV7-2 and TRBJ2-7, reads GAGVSQSPSNKVTEKGKDVELRCDPISGHTALYWYRQSLGQGLEFLIYFQGNSAPDKSGLPSDRFSAERTGGSVSTLTIQRTQQEDSAVYLCASSLIGLKMGYEQYFGPGTRLTVT.

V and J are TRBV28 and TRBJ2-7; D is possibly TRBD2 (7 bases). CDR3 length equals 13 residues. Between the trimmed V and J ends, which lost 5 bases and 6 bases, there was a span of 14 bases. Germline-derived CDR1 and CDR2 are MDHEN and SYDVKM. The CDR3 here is CASSEGGGREQYF. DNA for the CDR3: TGTGCCAGCAGTGAAGGGGGGGGCCGCGAGCAGTACTTC.

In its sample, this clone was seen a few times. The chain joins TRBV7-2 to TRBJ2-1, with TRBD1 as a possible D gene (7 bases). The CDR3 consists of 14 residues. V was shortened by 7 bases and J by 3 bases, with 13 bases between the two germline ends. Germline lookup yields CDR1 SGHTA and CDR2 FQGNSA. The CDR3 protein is CASNPGGRYNEQFF. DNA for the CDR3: TGTGCCAGCAACCCAGGGGGGCGCTACAATGAGCAGTTCTTC.

In DNA, the CDR3 is TGTGCCACCAGTGGGCCAGGGGATTTCCCTAACTATGGCTACACCTTC. It yields the protein CATSGPGDFPNYGYTF. The chain uses TRBV24-1 and TRBJ1-2, with D tentatively TRBD1 (6 bases). The CDR3 length is 16 residues. V was pared by 5 bases and J by 0 bases, with 15 bases between. Germline assignment: CDR1 KGHDR and CDR2 SFDVKD.

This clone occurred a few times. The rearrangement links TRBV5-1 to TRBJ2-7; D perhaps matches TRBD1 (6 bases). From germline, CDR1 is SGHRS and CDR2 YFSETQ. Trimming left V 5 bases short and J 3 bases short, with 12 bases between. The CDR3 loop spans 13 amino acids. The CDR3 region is CASRRPGVYEQYF. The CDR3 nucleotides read TGCGCCAGCAGGAGACCAGGGGTCTACGAGCAGTACTTC.

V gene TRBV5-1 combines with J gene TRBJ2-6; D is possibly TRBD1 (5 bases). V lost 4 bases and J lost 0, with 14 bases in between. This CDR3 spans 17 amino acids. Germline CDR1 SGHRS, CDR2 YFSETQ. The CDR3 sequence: CASSPQTANSGANVLTF. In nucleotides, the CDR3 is TGCGCCAGCAGCCCGCAGACAGCAAACTCTGGGGCCAACGTCCTGACTTTC.

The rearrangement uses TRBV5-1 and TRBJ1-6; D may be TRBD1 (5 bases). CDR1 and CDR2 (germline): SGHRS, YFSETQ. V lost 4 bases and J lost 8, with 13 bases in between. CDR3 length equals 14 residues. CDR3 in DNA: TGCGCCAGCAGCGGCGGGGACGGTTATTCACCCCTCCACTTT. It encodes CASSGGDGYSPLHF.

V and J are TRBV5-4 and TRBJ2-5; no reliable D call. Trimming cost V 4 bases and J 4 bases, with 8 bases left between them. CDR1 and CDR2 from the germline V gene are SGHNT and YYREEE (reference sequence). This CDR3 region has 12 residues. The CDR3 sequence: CASSPDIETQYF. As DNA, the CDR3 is TGTGCCAGCAGCCCGGATATAGAGACCCAGTACTTC.

The CDR3 DNA follows: TGTGCCAGCCACCTAGCTGAATCTAGCACAGATACGCAGTATTTT. Encoded protein: CASHLAESSTDTQYF. This chain connects TRBV5-4 to TRBJ2-3, with a tentative D call TRBD2 (5 bases). Germline V lookup: CDR1 SGHNT, CDR2 YYREEE (reference sequence). V lost 7 bases and J lost 0, with 15 bases in between. There are 15 residues in the CDR3.

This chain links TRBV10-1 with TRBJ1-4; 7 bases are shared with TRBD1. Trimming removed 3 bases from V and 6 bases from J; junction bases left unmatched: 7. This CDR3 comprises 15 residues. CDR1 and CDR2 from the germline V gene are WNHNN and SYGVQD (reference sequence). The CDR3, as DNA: TGCGCCAGCAGTGAATGGACAGGTCGGGATGAAAAACTGTTTTTT. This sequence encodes CASSEWTGRDEKLFF.

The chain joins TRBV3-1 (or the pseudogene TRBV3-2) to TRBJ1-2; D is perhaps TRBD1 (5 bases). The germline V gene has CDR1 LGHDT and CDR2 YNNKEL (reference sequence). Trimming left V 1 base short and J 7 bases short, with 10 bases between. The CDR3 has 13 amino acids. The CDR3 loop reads CASSQGREGGYTF. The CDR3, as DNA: TGTGCCAGCAGCCAAGGCAGGGAAGGTGGCTACACCTTC.

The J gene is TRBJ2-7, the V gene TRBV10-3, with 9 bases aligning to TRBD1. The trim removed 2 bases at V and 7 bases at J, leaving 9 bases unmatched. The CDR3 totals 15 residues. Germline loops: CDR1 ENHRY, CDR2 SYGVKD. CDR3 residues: CAISEAGQGRGEQYF. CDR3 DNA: TGTGCCATCAGTGAGGCCGGACAGGGGCGGGGTGAGCAGTACTTC.

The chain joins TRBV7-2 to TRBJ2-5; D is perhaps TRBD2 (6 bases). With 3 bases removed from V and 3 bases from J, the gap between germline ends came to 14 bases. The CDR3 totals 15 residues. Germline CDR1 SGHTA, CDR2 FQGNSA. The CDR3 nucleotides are TGTGCCAGCAGCTTGGGCTTCTGGGGGGAAGAGACCCAGTACTTC. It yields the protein CASSLGFWGEETQYF.

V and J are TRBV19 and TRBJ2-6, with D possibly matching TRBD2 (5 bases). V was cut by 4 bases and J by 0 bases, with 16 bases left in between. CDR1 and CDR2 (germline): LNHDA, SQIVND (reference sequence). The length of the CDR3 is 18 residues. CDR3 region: CASSSREGTYSGANVLTF. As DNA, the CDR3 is TGTGCCAGTAGTAGCCGTGAGGGTACCTACTCTGGGGCCAACGTCCTGACTTTC. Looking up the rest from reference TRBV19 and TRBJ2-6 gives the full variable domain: DGGITQSPKYLFRKEGQNVTLSCEQNLNHDAMYWYRQDPGQGLRLIYYSQIVNDFQKGDIAEGYSVSREKKESFPLTVTSAQKNPTAFYLCASSSREGTYSGANVLTFGAGSRLTVL.

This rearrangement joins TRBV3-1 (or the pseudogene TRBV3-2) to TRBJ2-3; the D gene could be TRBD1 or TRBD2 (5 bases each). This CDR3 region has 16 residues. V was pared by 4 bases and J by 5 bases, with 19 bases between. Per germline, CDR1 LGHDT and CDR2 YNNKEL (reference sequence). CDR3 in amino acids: CASSPRRGREGDTQYF. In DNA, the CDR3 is TGTGCCAGCAGCCCCCGACGGGGCCGAGAGGGAGATACGCAGTATTTT.

The CDR3: CASSPGNSPLHF. In DNA, the CDR3 is TGTGCCAGCTCACCCGGGAATTCACCCCTCCACTTT. The V gene is TRBV18, the J gene TRBJ1-6; D is uncertain. This CDR3 spans 12 amino acids. The V and J ends lost 3 bases and 7 bases respectively, with 4 bases between them. CDR1 and CDR2 (germline): KGHSH, LQKENI.